The 20 T cell receptor beta chains below come from one sample, sequenced in a study of spatial heterogeneity in lung cancer. TCRdb recomputed calls from the 5' RACE reads with MiXCR, one row per CDR3 protein. Among tens of thousands of distinct CDR3 sequences, roughly 9.5% were seen once, and the ten largest hold roughly 7.2%. As to time point: sample taken at primary tumor resection. Unsorted whole RNA of tumor, nontumor lung or frozen PBMC was sequenced. The sample here was PBMCs, taken at surgery. The receptors originated from a male donor with early-stage non-small cell lung cancer.

There are a few counts of this clonotype. The V gene is TRBV7-9, the J gene TRBJ1-1; D not certain. The V end lost 7 bases, the J end lost 1 base, and 13 bases lay between the germline ends. The germline CDR1 and CDR2 sequences are SEHNR and FQNEAQ (reference sequence). The length of the CDR3 is 14 residues. This CDR3 is CASNLGGWNTEAFF. In DNA, the CDR3 is TGTGCCAGCAATTTGGGAGGTTGGAACACTGAAGCTTTCTTT. The full variable domain, rest sourced from reference TRBV7-9 and TRBJ1-1, is DTGVSQNPRHKITKRGQNVTFRCDPISEHNRLYWYRQTLGQGPEFLTYFQNEAQLEKSRLLSDRFSAERPKGSFSTLEIQRTEQGDSAMYLCASNLGGWNTEAFFGQGTRLTVV.

J is TRBJ2-7 and V is TRBV29-1, with unresolved D. This CDR3 has 12 amino acids. The ends were cut back, 4 bases at V and 0 bases at J, with 7 bases in the middle. Per the germline V gene, CDR1 is SQVTM and CDR2 is ANQGSEA. The CDR3 sequence is CSVAVSSYEQYF. In DNA form, the CDR3 reads TGCAGCGTTGCCGTGAGCTCCTACGAGCAGTACTTC.

This clonotype was seen a handful of times. V usage is TRBV7-9 and J usage is TRBJ1-2; no firm D call. This CDR3 has 13 residues. Per germline, CDR1 SEHNR and CDR2 FQNEAQ (reference sequence). With 4 bases removed from V and 5 bases from J, the gap between germline ends came to 11 bases. The CDR3 bases are TGTGCCAGCAGCTCGGCTGGTCGGTATGGCTACACCTTC. It is translated as CASSSAGRYGYTF.

The V call is TRBV5-4, the J call TRBJ1-2, with 10 bases that match TRBD1. The CDR3 has 15 residues. Per the germline V gene, CDR1 is SGHNT and CDR2 is YYREEE (reference sequence). The ends lost 4 bases at V and 4 bases at J; junction bases unmatched: 7. CDR3: CASSPPTGGSYGYTF. In nucleotides, the CDR3 is TGTGCCAGCAGCCCACCGACAGGGGGCAGCTATGGCTACACCTTC.

Ten or more counts support this clonotype. The chain joins TRBV20-1 to TRBJ2-3, with 7 positions matching TRBD2. V gave up 5 bases and J gave up 1 base; unmatched junction bases: 3. The germline CDR1 and CDR2 sequences are DFQATT and SNEGSKA (reference sequence). The CDR3 has 13 residues. In nucleotides, the CDR3 is TGCAGTGCTGGACGGGGGGGCACAGATACGCAGTATTTT. Amino acids: CSAGRGGTDTQYF.

The J gene is TRBJ2-7, the V gene TRBV10-3; a possible D gene is TRBD1 (6 bases). Germline V gives CDR1 ENHRY, CDR2 SYGVKD. This CDR3 comprises 16 residues. Trimming removed 3 bases at V and 2 bases at J, with 17 bases between. CDR3 amino acids: CAISDRDPTGTYEQYF. CDR3 DNA sequence: TGTGCCATCAGTGACCGTGATCCGACAGGTACCTACGAGCAGTACTTC.

Sample share makes this clonotype medium-sized (0.01 to 0.1%). For the CDR3, the DNA is TGTGCCAGCAGTTTCAGGGGGCACTCTGGGGCCAACGTCCTGACTTTC. It encodes CASSFRGHSGANVLTF. V gene TRBV28 combines with J gene TRBJ2-6, with 8 nucleotides matching TRBD1. CDR3 length equals 16 residues. From germline, CDR1 is MDHEN and CDR2 SYDVKM. Germline trimming cut 3 bases from V and 0 bases from J; bases unmatched to any gene: 1.

This rearrangement joins TRBV5-5 to TRBJ2-7; 8 nucleotides match TRBD1. The CDR3 is 15 amino acids. With 1 base clipped from V and 2 bases from J, the junction kept 5 bases outside the gene matches. CDR1 is SGHKS and CDR2 is YYEKEE in the germline V gene (reference sequence). CDR3: CASSLSQGVTYEQYF. The CDR3 DNA is TGTGCCAGCAGCTTGTCACAGGGGGTGACCTACGAGCAGTACTTC.

In this sample, this clonotype turned up many times. V is TRBV19 and J is TRBJ2-2; D gene unclear. The CDR3 runs to 14 residues. Trimming took off 7 bases at V and 1 base at J, with 10 bases between the two ends. CDR1 is LNHDA and CDR2 is SQIVND in the germline V gene (reference sequence). CDR3: CASKVAQNTGELFF. The DNA of the CDR3 is TGTGCCAGTAAAGTTGCACAGAACACCGGGGAGCTGTTTTTT.

The chain uses TRBV7-9 and TRBJ2-7; 11 bases are a match to TRBD1. The ends lost 4 bases at V and 3 bases at J; junction bases unmatched: 8. CDR3 length equals 16 residues. In germline, CDR1 is SEHNR, CDR2 FQNEAQ (reference sequence). CDR3 DNA: TGTGCCAGCAGCTCCCCCACGGACAGGGGGCTCTACGAGCAGTACTTC. Residues: CASSSPTDRGLYEQYF.

This clonotype has a handful of counts. This chain links TRBV7-2 with TRBJ2-3; tentatively, D is TRBD2 (5 bases). Trimming left V 0 bases short and J 4 bases short, with 8 bases between. The germline gives CDR1 SGHTA, CDR2 FQGNSA. The length of the CDR3 is 14 residues. CDR3 DNA sequence: TGTGCCAGCAGCTTAGCCCCGGGGTCAGATACGCAGTATTTT. Amino acids: CASSLAPGSDTQYF.

This clonotype has only a few counts. The gene calls are TRBV5-1 and TRBJ2-2; tentative D call: TRBD1 (6 bases). V was clipped by 4 bases and J by 1 base, with 8 bases between them. Germline V gene lookup returns CDR1 SGHRS and CDR2 YFSETQ. The length of the CDR3 is 14 residues. The CDR3 reads CASSTTGNTGELFF. For the CDR3, the DNA is TGCGCCAGCAGCACGACAGGGAACACCGGGGAGCTGTTTTTT. Full variable domain (remainder filled in from reference TRBV5-1 and TRBJ2-2): KAGVTQTPRYLIKTRGQQVTLSCSPISGHRSVSWYQQTPGQGLQFLFEYFSETQRNKGNFPGRFSGRQFSNSRSEMNVSTLELGDSALYLCASSTTGNTGELFFGEGSRLTVL.

This clonotype was seen many times. The chain employs TRBV28 and TRBJ1-5; D remains ambiguous. The CDR3 loop spans 15 amino acids. The germline CDR1 and CDR2 sequences are MDHEN and SYDVKM. The V and J ends lost 6 bases and 0 bases respectively, with 12 bases between them. This CDR3 reads CASSLRQISNQPQHF. The CDR3 nucleotides are TGTGCCAGCAGCCTGCGACAAATTAGCAATCAGCCCCAGCATTTT.

This clonotype has at least ten counts. This chain connects TRBV3-1 to TRBJ1-4; 9 bases align to TRBD1. Germline V gene data show CDR1 as LGHDT and CDR2 as YNNKEL (reference sequence). Unmatched junction bases numbered 3, after V lost 7 bases and J lost 6 bases. The CDR3 covers 13 residues. CDR3 in DNA: TGTGCCAGCAAGGGACAGGGCTATGAAAAACTGTTTTTT. Translated: CASKGQGYEKLFF.

This clonotype has more than one count but fewer than ten. V gene TRBV20-1 combines with J gene TRBJ2-3, with D perhaps TRBD2 (6 bases). The germline V gene encodes CDR1 DFQATT and CDR2 SNEGSKA (reference sequence). The CDR3 loop spans 14 amino acids. The V end was cut by 1 base, the J end by 7 bases, with 15 bases between. The CDR3 region has the DNA TGCAGTGCTAGAGTGGGCGGGACGGGGAATACGCAGTATTTT. Amino acids: CSARVGGTGNTQYF.

This clonotype was seen a handful of times. The chain combines TRBV5-1 with TRBJ2-3; D is perhaps TRBD2 (5 bases). Deletions cut 4 bases from V and 2 bases from J, with 11 bases between. Germline V gene sequence: CDR1 SGHRS, CDR2 YFSETQ. The CDR3 totals 14 residues. The CDR3 DNA is TGCGCCAGCAGCCCGGACTCCCCCACAGATACGCAGTATTTT. It codes for CASSPDSPTDTQYF.

The genes are TRBV7-9 and TRBJ2-7, with a weak D call TRBD1 (5 bases). CDR1 and CDR2 (germline): SEHNR, FQNEAQ (reference sequence). The CDR3 is 14 amino acids. V dropped 2 bases and J dropped 5 bases, with 13 bases sitting between them. The CDR3 nucleotides are TGTGCCAGCAGCTTAACGGACAAGGCACACGAGCAGTACTTC. The encoded protein is CASSLTDKAHEQYF.

This clonotype appeared many times. The rearrangement uses TRBV24-1 and TRBJ2-3, with TRBD1 matching 7 bases. The CDR3 has 15 amino acids. The ends lost 3 bases at V and 4 bases at J; junction bases unmatched: 6. The germline V gene has CDR1 KGHDR and CDR2 SFDVKD. The CDR3 DNA reads TGTGCCACCAGTGATGCTACAGGGGATGCAGATACGCAGTATTTT. It is translated as CATSDATGDADTQYF.

The chain employs TRBV12-3 or TRBV12-4 and TRBJ2-1; 7 bases match TRBD2. The V segment lost 4 bases and the J segment 5 bases; nucleotides outside the gene matches: 23. The CDR3 length is 20 residues. In DNA, the CDR3 is TGTGCCAGCAGTTCCTACTCCCGAGCCAGTTTGCGCGGGAGTAACAATGAGCAGTTCTTC. It yields the protein CASSSYSRASLRGSNNEQFF.

This clonotype was counted many times. The chain joins TRBV7-2 to TRBJ2-3; maybe TRBD2 (7 bases). V was trimmed by 3 bases and J by 6 bases, leaving 16 bases between them. In germline, CDR1 is SGHTA, CDR2 FQGNSA. The CDR3 has 15 residues. CDR3 sequence (DNA): TGTGCCAGCAGCTTGAGGGGGGGCCAAGTCGATACGCAGTATTTT. Translating it yields CASSLRGGQVDTQYF.